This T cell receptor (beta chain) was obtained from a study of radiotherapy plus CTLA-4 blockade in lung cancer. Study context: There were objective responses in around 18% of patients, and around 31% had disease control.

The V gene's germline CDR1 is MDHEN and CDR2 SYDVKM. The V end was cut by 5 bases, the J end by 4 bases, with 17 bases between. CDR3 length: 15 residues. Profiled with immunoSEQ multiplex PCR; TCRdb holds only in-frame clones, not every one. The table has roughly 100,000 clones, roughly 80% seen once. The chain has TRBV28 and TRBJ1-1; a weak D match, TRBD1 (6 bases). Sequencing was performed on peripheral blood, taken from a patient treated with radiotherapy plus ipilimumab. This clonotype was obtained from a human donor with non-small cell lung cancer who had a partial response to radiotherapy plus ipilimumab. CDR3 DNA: TGTGCCAGCAGTATCAAGGACAGCCTGAGCACTGAAGCTTTCTTT. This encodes CASSIKDSLSTEAFF.